This T cell receptor beta chain is drawn from a study of blood T cell repertoires in COVID-19. Study summary: PBMCs, B-cell-depleted T cells, or T cells provided the cDNA or gDNA that made up the material.

Profiled with immunoSEQ multiplex PCR; TCRdb holds only in-frame clones, not every one. The repertoire holds under 150,000 clones, about four fifths seen once, with 9.5% to 10% in the top ten. The germline gives CDR1 SQVTM, CDR2 ANQGSEA. This CDR3 region has 14 residues. V was pared by 2 bases and J by 2 bases, with 12 bases between. This receptor was identified in a man aged 40-55 years with active or convalescent COVID-19. The sample taken for sequencing was peripheral blood. V is TRBV29-1 and J is TRBJ1-2; D call uncertain. In DNA, the CDR3 is TGCAGCGTTGAAATTGGGGAGCCGAACTATGGCTACACCTTC. Residues: CSVEIGEPNYGYTF.